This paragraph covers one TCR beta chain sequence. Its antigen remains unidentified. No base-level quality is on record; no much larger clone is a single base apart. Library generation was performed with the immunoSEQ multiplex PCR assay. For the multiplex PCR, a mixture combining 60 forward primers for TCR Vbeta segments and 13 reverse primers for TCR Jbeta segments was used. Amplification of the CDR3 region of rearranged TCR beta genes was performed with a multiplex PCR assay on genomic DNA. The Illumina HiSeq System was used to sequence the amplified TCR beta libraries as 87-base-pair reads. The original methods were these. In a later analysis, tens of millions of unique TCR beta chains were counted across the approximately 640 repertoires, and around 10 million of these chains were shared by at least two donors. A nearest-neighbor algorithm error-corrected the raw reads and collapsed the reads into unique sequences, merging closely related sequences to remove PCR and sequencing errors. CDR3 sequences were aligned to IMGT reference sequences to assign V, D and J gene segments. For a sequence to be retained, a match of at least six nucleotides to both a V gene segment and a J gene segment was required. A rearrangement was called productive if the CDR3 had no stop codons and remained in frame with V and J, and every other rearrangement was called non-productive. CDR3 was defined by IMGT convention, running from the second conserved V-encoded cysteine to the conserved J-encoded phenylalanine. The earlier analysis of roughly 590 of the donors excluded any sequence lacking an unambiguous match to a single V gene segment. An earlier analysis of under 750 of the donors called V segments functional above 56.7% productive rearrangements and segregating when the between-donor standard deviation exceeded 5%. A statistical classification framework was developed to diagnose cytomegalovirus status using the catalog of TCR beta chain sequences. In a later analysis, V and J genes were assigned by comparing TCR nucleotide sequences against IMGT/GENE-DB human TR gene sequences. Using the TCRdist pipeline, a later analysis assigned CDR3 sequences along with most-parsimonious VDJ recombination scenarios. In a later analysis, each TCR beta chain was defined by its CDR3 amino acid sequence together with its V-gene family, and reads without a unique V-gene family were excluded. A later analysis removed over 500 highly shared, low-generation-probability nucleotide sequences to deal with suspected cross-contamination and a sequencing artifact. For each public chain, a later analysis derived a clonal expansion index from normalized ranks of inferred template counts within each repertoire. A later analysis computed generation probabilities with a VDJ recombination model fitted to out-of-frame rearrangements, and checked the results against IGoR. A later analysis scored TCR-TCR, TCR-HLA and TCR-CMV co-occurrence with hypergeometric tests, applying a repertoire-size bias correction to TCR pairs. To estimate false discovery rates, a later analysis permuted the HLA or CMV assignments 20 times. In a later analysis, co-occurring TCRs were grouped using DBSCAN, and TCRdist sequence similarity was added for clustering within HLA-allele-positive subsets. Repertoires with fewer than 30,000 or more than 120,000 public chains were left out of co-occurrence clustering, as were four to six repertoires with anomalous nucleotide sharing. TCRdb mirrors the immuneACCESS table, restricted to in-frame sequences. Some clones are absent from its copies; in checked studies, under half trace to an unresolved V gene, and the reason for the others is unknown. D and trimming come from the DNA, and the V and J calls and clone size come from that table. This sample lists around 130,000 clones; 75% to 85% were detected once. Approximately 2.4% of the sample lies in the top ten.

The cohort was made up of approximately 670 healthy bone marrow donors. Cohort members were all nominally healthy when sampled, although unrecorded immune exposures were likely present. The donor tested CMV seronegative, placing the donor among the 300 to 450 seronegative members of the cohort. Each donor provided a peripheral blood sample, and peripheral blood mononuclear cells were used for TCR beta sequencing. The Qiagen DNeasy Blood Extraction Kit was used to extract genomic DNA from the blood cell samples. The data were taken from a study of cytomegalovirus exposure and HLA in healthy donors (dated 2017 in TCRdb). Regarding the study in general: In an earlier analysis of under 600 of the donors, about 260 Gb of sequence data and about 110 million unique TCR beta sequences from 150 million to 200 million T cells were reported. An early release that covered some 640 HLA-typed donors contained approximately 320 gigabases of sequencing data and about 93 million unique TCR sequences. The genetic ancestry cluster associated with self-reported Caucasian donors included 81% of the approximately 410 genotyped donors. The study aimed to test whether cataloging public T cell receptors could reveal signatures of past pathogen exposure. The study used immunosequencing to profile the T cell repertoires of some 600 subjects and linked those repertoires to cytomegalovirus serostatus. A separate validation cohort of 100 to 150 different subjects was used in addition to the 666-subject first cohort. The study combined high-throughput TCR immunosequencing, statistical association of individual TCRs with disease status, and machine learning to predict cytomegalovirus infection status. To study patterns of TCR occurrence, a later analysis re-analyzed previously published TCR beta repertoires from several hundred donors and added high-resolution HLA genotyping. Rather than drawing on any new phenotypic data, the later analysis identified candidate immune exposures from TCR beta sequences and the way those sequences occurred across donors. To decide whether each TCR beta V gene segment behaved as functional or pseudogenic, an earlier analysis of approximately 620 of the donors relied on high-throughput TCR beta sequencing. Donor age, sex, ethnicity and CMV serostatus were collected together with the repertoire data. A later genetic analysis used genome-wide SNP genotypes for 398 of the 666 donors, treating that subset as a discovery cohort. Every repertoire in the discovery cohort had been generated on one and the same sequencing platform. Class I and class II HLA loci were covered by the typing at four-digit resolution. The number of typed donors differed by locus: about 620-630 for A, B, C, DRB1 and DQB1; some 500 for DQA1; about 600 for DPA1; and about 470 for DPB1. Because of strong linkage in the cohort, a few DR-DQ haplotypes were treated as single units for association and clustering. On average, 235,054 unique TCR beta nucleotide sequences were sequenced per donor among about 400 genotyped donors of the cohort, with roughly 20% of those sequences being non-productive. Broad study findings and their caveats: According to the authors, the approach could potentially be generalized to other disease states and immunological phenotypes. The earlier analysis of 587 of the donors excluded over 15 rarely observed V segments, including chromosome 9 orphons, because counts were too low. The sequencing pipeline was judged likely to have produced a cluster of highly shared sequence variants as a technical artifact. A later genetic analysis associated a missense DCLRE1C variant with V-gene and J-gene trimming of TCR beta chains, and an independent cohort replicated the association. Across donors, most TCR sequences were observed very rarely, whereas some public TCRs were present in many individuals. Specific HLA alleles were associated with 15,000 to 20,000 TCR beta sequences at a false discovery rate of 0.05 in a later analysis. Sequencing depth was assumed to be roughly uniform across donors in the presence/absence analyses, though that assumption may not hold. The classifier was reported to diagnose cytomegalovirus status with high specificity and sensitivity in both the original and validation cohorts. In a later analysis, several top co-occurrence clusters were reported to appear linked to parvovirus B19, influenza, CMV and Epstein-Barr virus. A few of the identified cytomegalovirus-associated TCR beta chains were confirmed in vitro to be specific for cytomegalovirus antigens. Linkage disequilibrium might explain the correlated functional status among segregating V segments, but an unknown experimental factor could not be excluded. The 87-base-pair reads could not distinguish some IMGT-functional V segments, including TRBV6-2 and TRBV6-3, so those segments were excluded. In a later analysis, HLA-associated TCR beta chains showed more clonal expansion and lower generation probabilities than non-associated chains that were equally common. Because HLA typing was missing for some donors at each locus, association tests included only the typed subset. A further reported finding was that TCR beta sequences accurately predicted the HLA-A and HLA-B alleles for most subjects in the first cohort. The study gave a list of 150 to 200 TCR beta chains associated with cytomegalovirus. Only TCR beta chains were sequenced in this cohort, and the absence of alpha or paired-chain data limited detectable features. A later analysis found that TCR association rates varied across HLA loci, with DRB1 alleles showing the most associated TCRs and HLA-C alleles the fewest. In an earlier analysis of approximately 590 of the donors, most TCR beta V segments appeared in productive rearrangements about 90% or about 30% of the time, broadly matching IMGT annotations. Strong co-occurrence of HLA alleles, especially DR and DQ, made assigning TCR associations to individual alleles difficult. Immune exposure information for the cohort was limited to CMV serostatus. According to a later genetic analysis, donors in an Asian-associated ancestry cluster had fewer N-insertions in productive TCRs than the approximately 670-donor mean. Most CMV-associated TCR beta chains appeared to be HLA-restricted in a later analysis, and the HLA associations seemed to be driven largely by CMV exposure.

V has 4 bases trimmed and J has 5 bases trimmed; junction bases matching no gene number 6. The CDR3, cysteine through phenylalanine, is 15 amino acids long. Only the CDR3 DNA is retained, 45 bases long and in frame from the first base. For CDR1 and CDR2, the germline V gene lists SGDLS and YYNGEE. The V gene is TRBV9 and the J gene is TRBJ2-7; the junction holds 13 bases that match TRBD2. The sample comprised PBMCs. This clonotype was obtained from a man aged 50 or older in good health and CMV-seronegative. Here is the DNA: TGTGCCAGCAGCCCCAGGACTAGCGGGGGAAACGAGCAGTACTTC. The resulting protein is CASSPRTSGGNEQYF.